This T cell receptor (beta chain) comes out of a study of cytomegalovirus exposure and HLA in healthy donors. Points from the study as a whole: Equally common other TCR beta chains were less clonally expanded than HLA-associated ones, a later analysis found.

On this clone itself: The target antigen is unknown.

Amplification used 60 Vbeta primers and 13 Jbeta primers. Libraries were prepared by immunoSEQ multiplex PCR; TCRdb keeps only in-frame clonotypes and omits some of them. The sample has more than 100,000 clones, 75% to 80% seen once. The CDR3 is 12 residues long. Germline V CDR1 and CDR2: SGHDT, YYEEEE. V lost 0 bases to trimming and J lost 8 bases, with 8 bases between them. This chain links TRBV5-6 with TRBJ1-1, with TRBD1 as a possible D gene (6 bases). Sample: PBMCs. The receptor's source is a male donor in good health and CMV-seronegative. CDR3 coding DNA: TGTGCCAGCAGCTTGGTGGACAGAGAAGCTTTCTTT. It specifies CASSLVDREAFF.